This T cell receptor (beta chain) was captured by sequencing in a study of T cell responses to AZD1222 COVID-19 vaccine. Findings of the study overall: White British donors predominated, females outnumbered males, and clonal diversity was possibly underestimated. Two doses of AZD1222 preceded a rise in Spike-specific TCR breadth and depth. Reportedly, close to half of spike-specific TCRs are directed against unmutated variant regions. There were repertoire samples only from the period after the peak T cell response.

Points on this clone: Its antigen is unidentified.

The assay was immunoSEQ multiplex PCR, and TCRdb's table has in-frame clones only and misses some. The data hold approximately 61,000 clones, with 65% to 85% observed a single time. The material sequenced was peripheral blood, taken 28 days after the second AZD1222 dose. This clonotype originated in an adult who received the AZD1222 COVID-19 vaccine.

The CDR3 spells CATSDPQKNGYTF. In DNA form, the CDR3 reads TGTGCCACCAGTGATCCTCAGAAGAATGGCTACACCTTC. The chain joins TRBV24-1 to TRBJ1-2; D ambiguous. Germline lookup yields CDR1 KGHDR and CDR2 SFDVKD. The V gene lost 3 bases and the J gene lost 6 bases, with 10 bases spanning the gap. CDR3 length equals 13 residues.